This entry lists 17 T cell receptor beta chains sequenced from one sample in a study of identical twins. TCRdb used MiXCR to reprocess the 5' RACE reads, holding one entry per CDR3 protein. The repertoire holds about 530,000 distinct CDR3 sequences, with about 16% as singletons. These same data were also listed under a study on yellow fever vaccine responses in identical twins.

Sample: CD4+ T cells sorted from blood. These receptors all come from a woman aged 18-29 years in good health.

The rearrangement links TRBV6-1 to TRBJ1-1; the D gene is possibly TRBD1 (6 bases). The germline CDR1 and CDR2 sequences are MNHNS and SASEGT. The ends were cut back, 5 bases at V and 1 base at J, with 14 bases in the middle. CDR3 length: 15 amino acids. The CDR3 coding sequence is TGTGCCAGCAGTCCGCGGACAGCCTGGAACACTGAAGCTTTCTTT. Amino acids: CASSPRTAWNTEAFF.

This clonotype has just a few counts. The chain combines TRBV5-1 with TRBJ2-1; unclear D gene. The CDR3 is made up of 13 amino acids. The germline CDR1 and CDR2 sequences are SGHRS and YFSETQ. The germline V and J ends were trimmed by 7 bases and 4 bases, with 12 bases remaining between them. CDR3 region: CASRTNTYNEQFF. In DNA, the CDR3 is TGCGCCAGCCGTACAAACACGTACAATGAGCAGTTCTTC.

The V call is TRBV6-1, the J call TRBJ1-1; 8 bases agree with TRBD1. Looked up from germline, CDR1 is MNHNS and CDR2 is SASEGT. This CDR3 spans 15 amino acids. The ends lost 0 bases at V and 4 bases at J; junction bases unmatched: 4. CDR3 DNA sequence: TGTGCCAGCAGTGAAGCGGACAGGGTGGGCACTGAAGCTTTCTTT. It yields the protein CASSEADRVGTEAFF.

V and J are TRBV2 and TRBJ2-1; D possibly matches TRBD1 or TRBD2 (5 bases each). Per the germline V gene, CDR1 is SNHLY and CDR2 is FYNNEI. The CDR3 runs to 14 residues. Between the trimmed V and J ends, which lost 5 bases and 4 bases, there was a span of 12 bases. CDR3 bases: TGTGCCAGCAGTCGGGACGGACCTTACAATGAGCAGTTCTTC. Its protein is CASSRDGPYNEQFF.

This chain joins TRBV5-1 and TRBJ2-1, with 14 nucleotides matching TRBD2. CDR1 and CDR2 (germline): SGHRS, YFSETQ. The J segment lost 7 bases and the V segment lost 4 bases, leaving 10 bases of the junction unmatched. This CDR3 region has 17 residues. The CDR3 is CASSIGLAGGMSNEQFF. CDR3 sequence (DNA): TGCGCCAGCAGCATCGGACTAGCGGGAGGAATGAGTAATGAGCAGTTCTTC.

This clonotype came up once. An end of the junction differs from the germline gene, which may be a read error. DNA for the CDR3: TGTACCAGCAGTTTATTGTCGAGGGGGGCCGTTGTTGTTACAGATACGCAGTATTTT. Translating gives CTSSLLSRGAVVVTDTQYF. V and J are TRBV12-3 or TRBV12-4 and TRBJ2-3; TRBD1 or TRBD2 may be the D gene (6 bases each). There are 19 residues in the CDR3.

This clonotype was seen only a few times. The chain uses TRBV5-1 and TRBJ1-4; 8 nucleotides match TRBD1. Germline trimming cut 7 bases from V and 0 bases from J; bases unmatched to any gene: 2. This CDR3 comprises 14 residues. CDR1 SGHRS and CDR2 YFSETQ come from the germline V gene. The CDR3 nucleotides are TGCGCCAGCGGACAGGGAGCAACTAATGAAAAACTGTTTTTT. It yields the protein CASGQGATNEKLFF.

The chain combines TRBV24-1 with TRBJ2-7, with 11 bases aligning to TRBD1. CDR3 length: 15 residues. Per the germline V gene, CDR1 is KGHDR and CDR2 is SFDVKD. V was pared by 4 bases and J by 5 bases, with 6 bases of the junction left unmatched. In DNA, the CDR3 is TGTGCCACCAGTGACCCGGGACAGGGGGAGAACGAGCAGTACTTC. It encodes CATSDPGQGENEQYF.

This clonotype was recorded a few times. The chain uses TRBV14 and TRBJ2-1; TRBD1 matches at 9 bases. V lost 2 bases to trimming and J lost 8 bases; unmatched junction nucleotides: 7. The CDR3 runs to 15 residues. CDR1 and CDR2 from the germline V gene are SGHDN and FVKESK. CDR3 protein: CASSQSGQGIHEQFF. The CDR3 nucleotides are TGTGCCAGCAGCCAAAGCGGACAGGGGATCCATGAGCAGTTCTTC.

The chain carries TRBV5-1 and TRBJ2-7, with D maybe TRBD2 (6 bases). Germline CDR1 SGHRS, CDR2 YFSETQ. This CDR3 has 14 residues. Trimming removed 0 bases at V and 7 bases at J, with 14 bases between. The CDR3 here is CASSLAGTAGEQYF. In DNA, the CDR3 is TGCGCCAGCAGCTTGGCCGGGACGGCGGGAGAGCAGTACTTC.

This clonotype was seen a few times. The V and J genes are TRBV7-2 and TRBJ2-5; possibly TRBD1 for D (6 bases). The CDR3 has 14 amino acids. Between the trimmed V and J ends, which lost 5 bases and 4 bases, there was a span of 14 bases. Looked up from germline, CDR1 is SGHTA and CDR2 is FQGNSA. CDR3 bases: TGTGCCAGCAGCCACGGACAGCCGATAGAGACCCAGTACTTC. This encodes CASSHGQPIETQYF.

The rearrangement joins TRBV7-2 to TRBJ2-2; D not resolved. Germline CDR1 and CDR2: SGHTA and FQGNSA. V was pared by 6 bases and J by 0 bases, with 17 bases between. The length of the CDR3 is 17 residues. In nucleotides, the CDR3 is TGTGCCAGCAGTCCCCGCCCGGGCGGCGCGAACACCGGGGAGCTGTTTTTT. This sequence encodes CASSPRPGGANTGELFF.

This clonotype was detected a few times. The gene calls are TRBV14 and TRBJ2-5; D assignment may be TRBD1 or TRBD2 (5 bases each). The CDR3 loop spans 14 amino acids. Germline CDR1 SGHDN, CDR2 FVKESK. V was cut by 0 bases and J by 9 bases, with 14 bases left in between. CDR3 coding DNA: TGTGCCAGCAGCCAAGATTGGAGTCGGGACGCCCAGTACTTC. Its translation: CASSQDWSRDAQYF.

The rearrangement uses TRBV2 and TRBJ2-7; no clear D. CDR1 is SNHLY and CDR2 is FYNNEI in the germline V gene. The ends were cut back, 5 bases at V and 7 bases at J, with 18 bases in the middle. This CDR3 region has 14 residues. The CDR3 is CASSPLRPDNEQYV. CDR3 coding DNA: TGTGCCAGCAGTCCCCTCAGGCCGGATAATGAGCAGTACGTC.

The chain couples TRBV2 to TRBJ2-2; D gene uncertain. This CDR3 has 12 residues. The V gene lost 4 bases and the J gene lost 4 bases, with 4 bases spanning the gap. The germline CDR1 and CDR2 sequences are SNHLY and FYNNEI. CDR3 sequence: CASSVPTGELFF. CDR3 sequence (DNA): TGTGCCAGCAGTGTCCCCACCGGGGAGCTGTTTTTT.

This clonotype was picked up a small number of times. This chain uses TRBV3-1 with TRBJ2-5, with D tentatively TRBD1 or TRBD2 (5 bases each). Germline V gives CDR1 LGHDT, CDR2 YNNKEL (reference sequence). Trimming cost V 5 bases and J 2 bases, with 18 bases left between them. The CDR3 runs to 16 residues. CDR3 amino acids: CASSTASGTAQETQYF. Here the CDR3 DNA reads TGTGCCAGCAGCACGGCAAGTGGGACGGCACAAGAGACCCAGTACTTC.

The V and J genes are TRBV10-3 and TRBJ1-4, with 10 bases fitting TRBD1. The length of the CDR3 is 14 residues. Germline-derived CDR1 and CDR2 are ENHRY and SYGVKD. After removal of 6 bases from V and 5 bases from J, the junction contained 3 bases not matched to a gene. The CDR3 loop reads CAISRDRGNEKLFF. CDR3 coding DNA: TGTGCCATCAGCCGGGACAGGGGCAATGAAAAACTGTTTTTT.